This TCR beta chain derives from a study of T cells in Graves' hyperthyroidism and ophthalmopathy. Findings and caveats of the study: Ophthalmopathy got predicted by the model a median roughly six months before its onset. Peripheral blood also featured most of the thyroid clonotypes expanded above 0.001.

V was clipped by 5 bases and J by 7 bases; unmatched bases: 8. The CDR3 runs 15 residues. Germline V gene data show CDR1 as SNHLY and CDR2 as FYNNEI. Exclusion of a patient resulted from uncontrolled infection, other autoimmune disease, pregnancy or lactation. More than 9.5 ml fresh peripheral blood yielded the PBMCs. This clonotype was recorded many times. No antigen is known for it. Amplification of TCR beta CDR3 regions was performed using RNA transcripts as template. First-round RT-PCR of the TCR CDR3 relied on the HTBI primer set. TCRdb analysed the multiplex PCR reads with MiXCR anew, one entry per CDR3 protein. This sample has more than 300,000 distinct CDR3 sequences, with approximately 18% found just once.

This TCR was recovered from a man aged 18-30 years with Graves' ophthalmopathy. The sample was blood. The V gene is TRBV2, the J gene TRBJ1-4; 9 bases are a match to TRBD1. The CDR3 coding sequence is TGTGCCAGCAGTCCTACAGGGGGCTGGGGTGAAAAACTGTTTTTT. It translates to CASSPTGGWGEKLFF.